This entry features one TCR beta chain sequence. Its specificity is not known. The data belong to a study of siplizumab effects on memory and regulatory T cells. Study conclusions and caveats: Naive or memory phenotype was unassignable for roughly 75-95% of proliferating CD4+ or CD8+ clones.

Trimming shortened V by 4 bases and J by 6 bases, and 10 bases separated the two germline ends. The CDR3 spans 12 residues. CDR1 and CDR2 from the germline V gene are SGHDT and YYEEEE. The table came from immunoSEQ multiplex PCR; TCRdb's copy has only in-frame clones and leaves some out. The table includes roughly 92,000 clones, roughly 94% detected once. Sequenced sample: non-Treg CD4+ T cells sorted from blood. The sequence came from a human donor in good health. The chain is built from TRBV5-6 and TRBJ1-1; D not certain. CDR3 sequence: CASSRERSEAFF. The CDR3 DNA sequence: TGTGCCAGCAGCAGGGAGAGGTCTGAAGCTTTCTTT. The variable domain in full, with the rest retrieved from reference TRBV5-6 and TRBJ1-1, is DAGVTQSPTHLIKTRGQQVTLRCSPKSGHDTVSWYQQALGQGPQFIFQYYEEEERQRGNFPDRFSGHQFPNYSSELNVNALLLGDSALYLCASSRERSEAFFGQGTRLTVV.